This TCR beta chain emerged from a study of identical twins. TCRdb fed the 5' RACE reads into MiXCR, producing one record per CDR3 protein. The sample records roughly 250,000 distinct CDR3 sequences, more than 13% being singletons. This clonotype was picked up a small number of times. Its cognate antigen is unknown. The study's findings and limits: Researchers reported excess low generation probability among twin-shared out-of-frame alpha sequences.

CDR1 is LGHDT and CDR2 is YNNKEL in the germline V gene (reference sequence). This CDR3 has 10 amino acids. V was clipped by 8 bases and J by 2 bases, with 3 bases between them. The TCR originated in a woman aged 18-29 years in good health. The V gene is TRBV3-1, the J gene TRBJ1-2; D gene uncertain. Sequenced material: memory (CD45RO+) T cells sorted from blood. The CDR3, as DNA: TGTGCCAGCGGCAACTATGGCTACACCTTC. It encodes CASGNYGYTF.